A selection of T cell receptor beta chains follows, all from one sample in a study of low-dose radiotherapy and immunotherapy resistance in tumors. TCRdb ran MiXCR on the reads and lists one entry per CDR3 protein. This table has approximately 90,000 distinct CDR3 sequences, under 9.5% appearing once. This specimen was PBMCs, taken before treatment. These receptors all stem from a male donor with prostate cancer. CDR3s include the opening cysteine and the closing phenylalanine or tryptophan. A D gene is named only where the DNA matches it firmly. Size values are once, few and many counts, or a class for expanded clones, and some rows have none.

D gene: NA; J gene: TRBJ1-2; V gene: TRBV7-2; clone size: many; CDR3 protein: CASSLEGYGYTF; CDR3 DNA: TGTGCCAGCAGCTTAGAGGGCTATGGCTACACCTTC
D gene: NA; J gene: TRBJ2-2; V gene: TRBV7-7; clone size: many; CDR3 protein: CASSRLPPANTGELFF; CDR3 DNA: TGTGCCAGCAGCCGATTACCCCCCGCGAACACCGGGGAGCTGTTTTTT
D gene: NA; J gene: TRBJ2-7; V gene: TRBV7-9; clone size: many; CDR3 protein: CASSHKTGSYEQYF; CDR3 DNA: TGTGCCAGCAGCCACAAGACAGGCTCCTACGAGCAGTACTTC
D gene: NA; J gene: TRBJ2-7; V gene: TRBV6-5; clone size: many; CDR3 protein: CASAVSRIRSEQYF; CDR3 DNA: TGTGCCAGCGCCGTGAGCAGAATAAGAAGCGAGCAGTACTTC
D gene: NA; J gene: TRBJ2-1; V gene: TRBV30; clone size: NA; CDR3 protein: CAWSVDDSYNEQFF; CDR3 DNA: TGTGCCTGGAGTGTGGACGACAGCTACAATGAGCAGTTCTTC
D gene: NA; J gene: TRBJ1-1; V gene: TRBV12-3/TRBV12-4; clone size: many; CDR3 protein: CASRPGHGNTEAFF; CDR3 DNA: TGTGCCAGCAGACCGGGACACGGAAACACTGAAGCTTTCTTT
D gene: TRBD1; J gene: TRBJ1-1; V gene: TRBV3-1; clone size: many; CDR3 protein: CASSHADRESAFF; CDR3 DNA: TGTGCCAGCAGCCATGCGGACAGGGAGTCAGCTTTCTTT
D gene: NA; J gene: TRBJ2-5; V gene: TRBV28; clone size: many; CDR3 protein: CASSSQAFLAETQYF; CDR3 DNA: TGTGCCAGCAGTTCCCAGGCCTTCCTAGCAGAGACCCAGTACTTC
D gene: TRBD2; J gene: TRBJ2-7; V gene: TRBV7-2; clone size: many; CDR3 protein: CASSSSTSGSFEQYF; CDR3 DNA: TGTGCCAGCAGCTCGTCGACTAGCGGGAGCTTCGAGCAGTACTTC
D gene: NA; J gene: TRBJ2-7; V gene: TRBV4-2; clone size: few; CDR3 protein: CASSQELGGYEQYF; CDR3 DNA: TGTGCCAGCAGCCAAGAACTAGGAGGATACGAGCAGTACTTC
D gene: NA; J gene: TRBJ2-3; V gene: TRBV28; clone size: many; CDR3 protein: CASSEYSGASTDTQYF; CDR3 DNA: TGTGCCAGCAGTGAGTATAGCGGAGCAAGCACAGATACGCAGTATTTT
D gene: TRBD1; J gene: TRBJ1-5; V gene: TRBV20-1; clone size: many; CDR3 protein: CSAQLTGGLNQPQHF; CDR3 DNA: TGCAGTGCCCAATTAACAGGGGGCTTAAATCAGCCCCAGCATTTT
D gene: TRBD1; J gene: TRBJ1-5; V gene: TRBV18; clone size: many; CDR3 protein: CASSPGGQDYQPQHF; CDR3 DNA: TGTGCCAGCTCCCCGGGGGGACAGGATTATCAGCCCCAGCATTTT
D gene: NA; J gene: TRBJ2-1; V gene: TRBV7-2; clone size: many; CDR3 protein: CASGGRGIYNEQFF; CDR3 DNA: TGTGCCAGCGGTGGGAGGGGGATATACAATGAGCAGTTCTTC
D gene: TRBD2; J gene: TRBJ2-3; V gene: TRBV28; clone size: many; CDR3 protein: CASSSLAGVSTDTQYF; CDR3 DNA: TGTGCCAGCAGTTCCCTAGCGGGAGTCAGCACAGATACGCAGTATTTT
D gene: NA; J gene: TRBJ2-7; V gene: TRBV9; clone size: NA; CDR3 protein: CASSGGGTYEQYF; CDR3 DNA: TGTGCCAGCAGCGGGGGTGGAACCTACGAGCAGTACTTC
D gene: NA; J gene: TRBJ2-1; V gene: TRBV5-1; clone size: many; CDR3 protein: CASSLGQAGNEQFF; CDR3 DNA: TGCGCCAGCAGCTTGGGACAGGCCGGGAATGAGCAGTTCTTC
D gene: TRBD2; J gene: TRBJ2-1; V gene: TRBV5-4; clone size: many; CDR3 protein: CASSLAGGFNEQFF; CDR3 DNA: TGTGCCAGCAGCTTGGCGGGAGGGTTCAATGAGCAGTTCTTC
D gene: TRBD2; J gene: TRBJ2-1; V gene: TRBV5-1; clone size: many; CDR3 protein: CASSLMGSGTYNEQFF; CDR3 DNA: TGCGCCAGCAGCTTGATGGGAAGCGGGACCTACAATGAGCAGTTCTTC
D gene: NA; J gene: TRBJ2-7; V gene: TRBV6-5; clone size: many; CDR3 protein: CASSLSAGGVYEQYF; CDR3 DNA: TGTGCCAGCAGTTTGTCGGCAGGGGGGGTCTACGAGCAGTACTTC
D gene: TRBD2; J gene: TRBJ2-7; V gene: TRBV28; clone size: many; CDR3 protein: CASSVTSGRYLAYEQYF; CDR3 DNA: TGTGCCAGCAGTGTGACTAGCGGGAGGTATTTGGCCTACGAGCAGTACTTC
D gene: NA; J gene: TRBJ1-5; V gene: TRBV4-3; clone size: many; CDR3 protein: CASSQEFGSSQPQHF; CDR3 DNA: TGCGCCAGCAGCCAAGAATTCGGGAGTTCTCAGCCCCAGCATTTT
D gene: NA; J gene: TRBJ1-5; V gene: TRBV7-2; clone size: many; CDR3 protein: CASSLNGQINQPQHF; CDR3 DNA: TGTGCCAGCAGCTTAAACGGGCAGATAAATCAGCCCCAGCATTTT
D gene: TRBD1; J gene: TRBJ1-2; V gene: TRBV7-9; clone size: many; CDR3 protein: CASSLQGARGYTF; CDR3 DNA: TGTGCCAGCAGCTTACAGGGGGCGCGAGGCTACACCTTC
D gene: NA; J gene: TRBJ2-1; V gene: TRBV7-2; clone size: many; CDR3 protein: CASSLGKGNYNEQFF; CDR3 DNA: TGTGCCAGCAGCTTAGGAAAAGGGAACTACAATGAGCAGTTCTTC
D gene: TRBD2; J gene: TRBJ2-5; V gene: TRBV28; clone size: many; CDR3 protein: CASSQAGTSGQETQYF; CDR3 DNA: TGTGCCAGCAGCCAGGCCGGGACTAGCGGACAAGAGACCCAGTACTTC
D gene: NA; J gene: TRBJ2-3; V gene: TRBV2; clone size: many; CDR3 protein: CASSELYPVTDTQYF; CDR3 DNA: TGTGCCAGCAGTGAACTCTACCCCGTCACAGATACGCAGTATTTT
D gene: TRBD1; J gene: TRBJ2-5; V gene: TRBV20-1; clone size: many; CDR3 protein: CSARTWTGVPETQYF; CDR3 DNA: TGCAGTGCTAGAACCTGGACAGGGGTTCCGGAGACCCAGTACTTC